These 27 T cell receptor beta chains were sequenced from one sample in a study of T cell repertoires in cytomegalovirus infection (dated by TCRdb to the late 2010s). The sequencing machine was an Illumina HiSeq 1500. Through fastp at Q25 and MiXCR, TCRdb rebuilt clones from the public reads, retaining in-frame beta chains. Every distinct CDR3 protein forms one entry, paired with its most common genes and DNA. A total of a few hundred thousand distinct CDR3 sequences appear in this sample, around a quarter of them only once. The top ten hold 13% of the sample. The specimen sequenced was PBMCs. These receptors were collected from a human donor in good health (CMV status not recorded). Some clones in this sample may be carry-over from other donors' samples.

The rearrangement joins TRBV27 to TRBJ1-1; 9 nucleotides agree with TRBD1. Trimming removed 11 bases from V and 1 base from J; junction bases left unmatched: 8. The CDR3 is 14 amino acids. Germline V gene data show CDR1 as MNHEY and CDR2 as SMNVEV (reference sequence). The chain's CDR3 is CASRQGVRNTEAFF. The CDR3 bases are TGTGCCTCCAGACAGGGGGTAAGGAACACTGAAGCTTTCTTT.

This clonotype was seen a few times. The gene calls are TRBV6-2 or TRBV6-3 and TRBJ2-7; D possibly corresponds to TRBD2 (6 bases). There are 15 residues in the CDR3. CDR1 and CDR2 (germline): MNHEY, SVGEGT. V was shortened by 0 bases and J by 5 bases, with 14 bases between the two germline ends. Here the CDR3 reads CASSYSFRGKHEQYF. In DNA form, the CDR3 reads TGTGCCAGCAGTTACTCGTTTCGGGGGAAACACGAGCAGTACTTC.

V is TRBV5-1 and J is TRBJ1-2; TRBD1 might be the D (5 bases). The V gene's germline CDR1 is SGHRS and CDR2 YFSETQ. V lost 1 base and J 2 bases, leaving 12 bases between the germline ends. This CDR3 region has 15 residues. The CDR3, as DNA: TGCGCCAGCAGCTTGCCTTTGGCAGGGAACTATGGCTACACCTTC. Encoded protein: CASSLPLAGNYGYTF.

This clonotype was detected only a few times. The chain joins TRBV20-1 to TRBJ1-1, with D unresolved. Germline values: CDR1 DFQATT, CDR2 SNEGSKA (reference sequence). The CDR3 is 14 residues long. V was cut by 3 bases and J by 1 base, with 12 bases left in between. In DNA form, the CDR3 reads TGCAGTGCTAGCTCTAATGACTGGAACACTGAAGCTTTCTTT. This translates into CSASSNDWNTEAFF.

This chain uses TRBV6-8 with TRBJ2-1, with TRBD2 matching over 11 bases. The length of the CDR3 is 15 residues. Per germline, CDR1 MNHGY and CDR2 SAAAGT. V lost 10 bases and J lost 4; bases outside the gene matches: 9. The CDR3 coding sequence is TGTGCCATCAGCCTGGGACTAGCGGAATACAATGAGCAGTTCTTC. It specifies CAISLGLAEYNEQFF.

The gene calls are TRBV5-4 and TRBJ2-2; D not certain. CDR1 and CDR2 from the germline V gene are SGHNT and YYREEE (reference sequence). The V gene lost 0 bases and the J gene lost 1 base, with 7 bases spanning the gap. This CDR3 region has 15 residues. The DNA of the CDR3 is TGTGCCAGCAGCTTGGGAGTGCTGAACACCGGGGAGCTGTTTTTT. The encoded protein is CASSLGVLNTGELFF.

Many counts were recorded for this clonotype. The CDR3 protein is CASSFGTSGKNEQFF. CDR3 bases: TGTGCCAGCAGCTTCGGGACTAGCGGGAAGAATGAGCAGTTCTTC. The rearrangement uses TRBV7-9 and TRBJ2-1; TRBD2 matches at 13 bases. The V gene end was trimmed by 3 bases and the J gene end by 7 bases; junction bases not matched to a gene: 3. The CDR3 contains 15 residues. Germline CDR1 SEHNR, CDR2 FQNEAQ (reference sequence). Variable domain in full (rest from reference TRBV7-9 and TRBJ2-1): DTGVSQNPRHKITKRGQNVTFRCDPISEHNRLYWYRQTLGQGPEFLTYFQNEAQLEKSRLLSDRFSAERPKGSFSTLEIQRTEQGDSAMYLCASSFGTSGKNEQFFGPGTRLTVL.

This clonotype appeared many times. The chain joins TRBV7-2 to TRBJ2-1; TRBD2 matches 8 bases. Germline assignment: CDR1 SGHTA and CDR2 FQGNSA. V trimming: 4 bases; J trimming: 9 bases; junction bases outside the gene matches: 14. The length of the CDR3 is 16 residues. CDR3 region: CASSSSSGSEGGEQFF. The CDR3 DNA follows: TGTGCCAGCAGCTCCTCGAGCGGGAGTGAAGGCGGTGAGCAGTTCTTC.

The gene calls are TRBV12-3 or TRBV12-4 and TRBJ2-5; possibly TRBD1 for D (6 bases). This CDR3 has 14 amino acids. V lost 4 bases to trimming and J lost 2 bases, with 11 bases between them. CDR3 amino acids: CASSSTGTQETQYF. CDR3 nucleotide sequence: TGTGCCAGCAGTTCGACCGGGACACAAGAGACCCAGTACTTC.

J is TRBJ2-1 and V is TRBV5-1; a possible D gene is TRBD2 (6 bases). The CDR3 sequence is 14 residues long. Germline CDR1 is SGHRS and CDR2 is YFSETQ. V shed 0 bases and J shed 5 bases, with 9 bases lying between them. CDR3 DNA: TGCGCCAGCAGCTTGGCTAGCGCAGACAATGAGCAGTTCTTC. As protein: CASSLASADNEQFF.

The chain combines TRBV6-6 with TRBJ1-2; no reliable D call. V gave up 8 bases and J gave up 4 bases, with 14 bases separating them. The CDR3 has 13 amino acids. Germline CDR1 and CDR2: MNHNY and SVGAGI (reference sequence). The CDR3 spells CASLQGTSYGYTF. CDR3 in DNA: TGTGCCAGCCTTCAAGGCACTAGCTATGGCTACACCTTC.

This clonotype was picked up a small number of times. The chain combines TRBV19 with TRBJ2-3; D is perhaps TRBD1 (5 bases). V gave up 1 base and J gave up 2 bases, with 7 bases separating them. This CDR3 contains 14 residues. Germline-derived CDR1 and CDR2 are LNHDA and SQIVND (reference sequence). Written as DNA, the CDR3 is TGTGCCAGTAGTATAGCCAGGGACACAGATACGCAGTATTTT. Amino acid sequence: CASSIARDTDTQYF.

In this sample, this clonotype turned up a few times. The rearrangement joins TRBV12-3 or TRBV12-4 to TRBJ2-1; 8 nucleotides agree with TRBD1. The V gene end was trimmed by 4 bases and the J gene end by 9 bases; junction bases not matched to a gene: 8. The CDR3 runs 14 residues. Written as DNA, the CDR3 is TGTGCCAGCAGTTCCCGGACAGGGTGGGGTGAGCAGTTCTTC. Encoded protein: CASSSRTGWGEQFF.

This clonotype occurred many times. CDR3 DNA: TGTGCCAGCAGCGCGACCGGGACACCAGGAAACACCATATATTTT. Residues: CASSATGTPGNTIYF. V and J are TRBV7-2 and TRBJ1-3; possible D gene TRBD1, 6 bases. Trimming took off 5 bases at V and 4 bases at J, with 15 bases between the two ends. Germline V gene data show CDR1 as SGHTA and CDR2 as FQGNSA. This CDR3 has 15 amino acids.

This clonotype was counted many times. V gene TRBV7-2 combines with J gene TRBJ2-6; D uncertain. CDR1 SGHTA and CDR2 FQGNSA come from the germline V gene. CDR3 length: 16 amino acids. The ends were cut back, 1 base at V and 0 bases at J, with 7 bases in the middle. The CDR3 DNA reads TGTGCCAGCAGCTTAGTCCACAGCTCTGGGGCCAACGTCCTGACTTTC. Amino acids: CASSLVHSSGANVLTF.

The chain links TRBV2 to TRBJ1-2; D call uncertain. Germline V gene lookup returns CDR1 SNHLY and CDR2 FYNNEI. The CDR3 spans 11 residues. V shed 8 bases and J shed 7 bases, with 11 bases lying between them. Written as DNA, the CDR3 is TGTGCCAGCTTAGGGTCCTCTGGCTACACCTTC. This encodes CASLGSSGYTF. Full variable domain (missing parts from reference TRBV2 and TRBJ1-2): EPEVTQTPSHQVTQMGQEVILRCVPISNHLYFYWYRQILGQKVEFLVSFYNNEISEKSEIFDDQFSVERPDGSNFTLKIRSTKLEDSAMYFCASLGSSGYTFGSGTRLTVV.

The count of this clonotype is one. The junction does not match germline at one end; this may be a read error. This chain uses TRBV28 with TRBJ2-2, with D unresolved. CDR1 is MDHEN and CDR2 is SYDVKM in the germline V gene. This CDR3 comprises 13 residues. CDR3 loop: CATSFLHTGELFF. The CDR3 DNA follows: TGTGCCACCAGTTTCCTCCACACCGGGGAGCTGTTTTTT.

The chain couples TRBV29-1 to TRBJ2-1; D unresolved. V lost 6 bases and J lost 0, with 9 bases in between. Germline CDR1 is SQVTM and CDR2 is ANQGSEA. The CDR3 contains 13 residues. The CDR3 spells CSVSPSSYNEQFF. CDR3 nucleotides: TGCAGCGTGAGCCCGAGCTCCTACAATGAGCAGTTCTTC.

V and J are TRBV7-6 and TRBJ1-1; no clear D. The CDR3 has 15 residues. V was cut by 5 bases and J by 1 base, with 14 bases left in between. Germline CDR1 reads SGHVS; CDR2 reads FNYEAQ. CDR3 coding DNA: TGTGCCAGCAGCCCGCAGCCTCTGGGGAACACTGAAGCTTTCTTT. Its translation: CASSPQPLGNTEAFF.

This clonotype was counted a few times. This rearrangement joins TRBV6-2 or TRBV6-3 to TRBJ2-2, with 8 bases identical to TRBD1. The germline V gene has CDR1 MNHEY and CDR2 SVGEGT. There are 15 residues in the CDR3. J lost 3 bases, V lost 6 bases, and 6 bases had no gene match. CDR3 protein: CASSQRTGHTGELFF. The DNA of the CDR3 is TGTGCCAGCAGCCAGCGGACAGGGCACACCGGGGAGCTGTTTTTT.

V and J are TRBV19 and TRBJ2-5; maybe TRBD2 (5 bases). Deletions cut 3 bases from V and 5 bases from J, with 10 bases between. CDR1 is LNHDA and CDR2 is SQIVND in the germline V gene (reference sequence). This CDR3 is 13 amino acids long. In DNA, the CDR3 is TGTGCCAGTAGTATCCAACTAGTTGAGACCCAGTACTTC. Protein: CASSIQLVETQYF.

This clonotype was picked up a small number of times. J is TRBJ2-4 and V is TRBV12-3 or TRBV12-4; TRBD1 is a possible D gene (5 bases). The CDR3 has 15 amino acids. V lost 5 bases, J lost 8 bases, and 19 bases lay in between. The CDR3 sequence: CASSPSGFDQDIQYF. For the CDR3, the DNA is TGTGCCAGCAGTCCGTCAGGGTTTGACCAAGACATTCAGTACTTC.

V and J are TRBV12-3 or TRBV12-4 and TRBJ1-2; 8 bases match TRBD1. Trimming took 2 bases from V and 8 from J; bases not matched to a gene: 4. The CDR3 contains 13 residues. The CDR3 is CASSLFRGRGYTF. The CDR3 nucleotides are TGTGCCAGCAGTTTATTCAGGGGGCGAGGCTACACCTTC.

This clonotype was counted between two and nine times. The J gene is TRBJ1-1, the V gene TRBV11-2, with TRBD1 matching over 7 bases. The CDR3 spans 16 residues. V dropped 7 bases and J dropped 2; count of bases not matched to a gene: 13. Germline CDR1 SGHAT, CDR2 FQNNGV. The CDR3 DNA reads TGTGCCAGCACCTCAGGGGGATGGGGGCGAAACACTGAAGCTTTCTTT. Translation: CASTSGGWGRNTEAFF.

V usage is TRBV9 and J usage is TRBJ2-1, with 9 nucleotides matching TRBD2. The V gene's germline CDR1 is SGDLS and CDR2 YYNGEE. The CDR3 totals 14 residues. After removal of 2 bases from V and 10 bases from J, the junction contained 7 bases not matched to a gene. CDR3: CASSVLHAGGEQFF. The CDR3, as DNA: TGTGCCAGCAGCGTCCTCCATGCGGGAGGGGAGCAGTTCTTC.

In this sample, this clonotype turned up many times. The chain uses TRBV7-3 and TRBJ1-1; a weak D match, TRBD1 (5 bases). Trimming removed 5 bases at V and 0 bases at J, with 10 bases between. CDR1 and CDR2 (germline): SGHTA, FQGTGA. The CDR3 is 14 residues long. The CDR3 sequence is CASSQGRMNTEAFF. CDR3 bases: TGTGCCAGCAGCCAGGGTCGGATGAACACTGAAGCTTTCTTT.

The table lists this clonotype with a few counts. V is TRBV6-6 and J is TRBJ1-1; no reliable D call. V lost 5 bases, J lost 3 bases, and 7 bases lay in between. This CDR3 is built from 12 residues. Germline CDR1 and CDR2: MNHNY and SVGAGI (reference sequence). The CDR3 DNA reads TGTGCCAGCAGTGGGCCGGACACTGAAGCTTTCTTT. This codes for CASSGPDTEAFF.